This T cell receptor (beta chain) is from a study of blood T cell repertoires in COVID-19. Study summary: COVID-19 samples, acute and convalescent, were from the United States, Italy and Spain. Sources were T cells, B-cell-depleted T cells, or PBMCs; the material itself was cDNA or gDNA.

Germline lookup yields CDR1 SEHNR and CDR2 FQNEAQ (reference sequence). V was clipped by 5 bases and J by 10 bases; unmatched bases: 10. The CDR3 length is 15 residues. Authors' methods: Counts of nucleated cells, estimated from reference gene primer amplification, were obtained. Generated by immunoSEQ multiplex PCR, the TCRdb table keeps only in-frame clones and is missing some. For V, J and clone size, that table is used; D and trimming come from the DNA. The top ten hold about 5% of the sample, which has over 200,000 clones, roughly 80% seen once. The sequence came from a human donor in a cohort sampled during active COVID-19. V and J are TRBV7-9 and TRBJ1-6; TRBD1 matches 8 bases. Sequencing was carried out using peripheral blood. The CDR3 DNA reads as TGTGCCAGCAGCACCCAGACAGGGGTACGGTCACCCCTCCACTTT. Translating gives CASSTQTGVRSPLHF.